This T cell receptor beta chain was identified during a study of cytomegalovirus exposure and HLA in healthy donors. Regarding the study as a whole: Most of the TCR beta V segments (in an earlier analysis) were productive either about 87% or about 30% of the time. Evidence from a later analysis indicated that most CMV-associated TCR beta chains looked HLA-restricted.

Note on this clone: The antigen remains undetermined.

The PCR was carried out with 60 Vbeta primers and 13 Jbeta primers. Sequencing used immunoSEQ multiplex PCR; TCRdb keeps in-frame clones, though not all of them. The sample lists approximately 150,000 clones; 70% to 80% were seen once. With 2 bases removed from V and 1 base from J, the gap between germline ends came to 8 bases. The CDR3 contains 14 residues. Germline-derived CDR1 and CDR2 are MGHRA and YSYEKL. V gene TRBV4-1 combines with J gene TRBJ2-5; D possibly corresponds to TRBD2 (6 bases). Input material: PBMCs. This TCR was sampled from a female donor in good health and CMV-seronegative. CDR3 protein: CASSQTGLQETQYF. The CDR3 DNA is TGCGCCAGCAGCCAAACGGGACTCCAAGAGACCCAGTACTTC.